The 31 T cell receptor beta chains below all came from one sample that was sequenced in a study of CD8+ T cells in alopecia areata. The treatment: oral pan-JAK inhibitor, 5-10 mg twice daily. TCR sequencing used cDNA made by reverse transcription of extracted RNA. The method was immunoSEQ multiplex PCR; TCRdb's version includes in-frame clones alone and lacks a portion of them. The table has 190,000 or so clones, about 60% seen once. The sequencing here drew on CD8+ T cells sorted from blood, taken at week 24, from a patient treated with tofacitinib. Receptor source: a human donor with alopecia areata.

The chain links TRBV12-5 to TRBJ1-3; D is unclear. There are 14 residues in the CDR3. V was cut by 2 bases and J by 0 bases, with 5 bases left in between. From germline, CDR1 is LGHNT and CDR2 FRNRAP. This CDR3 is CASGLFGSGNTIYF. CDR3 bases: TGTGCTAGTGGTTTGTTTGGCTCTGGAAACACCATATATTTT.

The chain couples TRBV5-6 to TRBJ1-1; D gene uncertain. The CDR3 runs 12 residues. V shed 9 bases and J shed 0 bases, with 9 bases lying between them. Germline values: CDR1 SGHDT, CDR2 YYEEEE. The CDR3 is CATQVVNTEAFF. As DNA, the CDR3 is TGTGCCACCCAGGTGGTGAACACTGAAGCTTTCTTT.

The chain joins TRBV29-1 to TRBJ2-4; D is unclear. Germline V lookup: CDR1 SQVTM, CDR2 ANQGSEA. Trimming cost V 2 bases and J 2 bases, with 4 bases left between them. The CDR3 sequence is 12 residues long. As DNA, the CDR3 is TGCAGCGTTGAAACTACCAAAAACATTCAGTACTTC. Its protein is CSVETTKNIQYF.

The chain joins TRBV4-1 to TRBJ1-1; no clear D gene. The CDR3 loop spans 13 amino acids. Germline assignment: CDR1 MGHRA and CDR2 YSYEKL. V was cut by 4 bases and J by 4 bases, with 10 bases left in between. CDR3 loop: CASSPGPLTEAFF. CDR3 coding DNA: TGCGCCAGCAGCCCAGGCCCCCTCACTGAAGCTTTCTTT.

This clone occurred once. The CDR3 region has the DNA TGTGCCAGCAGTTACAGCTCTGGGGCCAACGTCCTGACTTTC. It specifies CASSYSSGANVLTF. J is TRBJ2-6 and V is TRBV6-5; D is unclear. Germline V gives CDR1 MNHEY, CDR2 SVGAGI. This CDR3 comprises 14 residues. V gave up 2 bases and J gave up 0 bases, with 2 bases separating them.

The rearrangement joins TRBV30 to TRBJ2-2; 8 bases map to TRBD2. The CDR3 is made up of 15 amino acids. The V gene's germline CDR1 is GTSNPN and CDR2 SVGIG (reference sequence). V was clipped by 5 bases and J by 0 bases; unmatched bases: 5. The chain's CDR3 is CAWGGGTSNTGELFF. CDR3 in DNA: TGTGCCTGGGGCGGGGGGACCTCGAACACCGGGGAGCTGTTTTTT.

The chain couples TRBV27 to TRBJ2-3; the match to TRBD2 covers 11 bases. V trimming: 6 bases; J trimming: 5 bases; junction bases outside the gene matches: 10. This CDR3 contains 16 residues. Germline-derived CDR1 and CDR2 are MNHEY and SMNVEV (reference sequence). The chain's CDR3 is CASSTIAGGRRDTQYF. The CDR3 region has the DNA TGTGCCAGCAGCACCATAGCGGGGGGGCGGAGAGATACGCAGTATTTT.

V is TRBV5-1 and J is TRBJ1-4, with 10 nucleotides matching TRBD1. Germline V lookup: CDR1 SGHRS, CDR2 YFSETQ. The CDR3 has 16 residues. V shed 2 bases, J shed 6 bases, and the junction held 7 bases outside the gene matches. The CDR3 nucleotides read TGCGCCAGCAGCTTAGTCCTTGGGACAGGGGATGAAAAACTGTTTTTT. As protein: CASSLVLGTGDEKLFF.

This clone was detected only a few times. The chain combines TRBV19 with TRBJ1-1; 10 bases fit TRBD1. The CDR3 sequence is 14 residues long. V lost 5 bases to trimming and J lost 7 bases; unmatched junction nucleotides: 7. In germline, CDR1 is LNHDA, CDR2 SQIVND (reference sequence). The CDR3 loop is CASSATGTGVEAFF. The CDR3 DNA sequence: TGTGCCAGTAGTGCCACCGGGACAGGGGTTGAAGCTTTCTTT.

The chain combines TRBV6-1 with TRBJ2-3, with TRBD2 matching over 12 bases. With V trimmed by 11 bases and J by 6 bases, 12 bases remained unmatched. CDR1 MNHNS and CDR2 SASEGT come from the germline V gene. There are 15 residues in the CDR3. CDR3 residues: CAGTTSGGRADTQYF. CDR3 sequence (DNA): TGTGCCGGTACGACTAGCGGGGGACGTGCGGATACGCAGTATTTT.

In its sample, this clone was seen a few times. The CDR3 region has the DNA TGCAGCGTTGAGGACAGGCATGGCTACACCTTC. Protein sequence: CSVEDRHGYTF. The chain carries TRBV29-1 and TRBJ1-2; TRBD1 aligns across 7 bases. This CDR3 comprises 11 residues. CDR1 and CDR2 (germline): SQVTM, ANQGSEA. The ends lost 3 bases at V and 6 bases at J; junction bases unmatched: 1. The complete variable domain, with remaining parts taken from reference TRBV29-1 and TRBJ1-2, reads SAVISQKPSRDICQRGTSLTIQCQVDSQVTMMFWYRQQPGQSLTLIATANQGSEATYESGFVIDKFPISRPNLTFSTLTVSNMSPEDSSIYLCSVEDRHGYTFGSGTRLTVV.

V usage is TRBV19 and J usage is TRBJ2-7; 9 bases line up with TRBD2. The CDR3 covers 14 residues. V gave up 6 bases and J gave up 1 base; unmatched junction bases: 4. Per germline, CDR1 LNHDA and CDR2 SQIVND (reference sequence). In DNA form, the CDR3 reads TGTGCCAGTAGGCTAGCGGGGACATCCTACGAGCAGTACTTC. Translating gives CASRLAGTSYEQYF.

This chain uses TRBV5-1 with TRBJ2-5; weak D call: TRBD2 (5 bases). The V gene lost 4 bases and the J gene lost 3 bases, with 13 bases spanning the gap. Germline V gives CDR1 SGHRS, CDR2 YFSETQ. The CDR3 length is 14 residues. The CDR3 is CASSPRVGKETQYF. DNA of the CDR3: TGCGCCAGCAGCCCTCGAGTCGGGAAAGAGACCCAGTACTTC.

The chain combines TRBV29-1 with TRBJ2-1; 10 bases align to TRBD1. The CDR3 totals 14 residues. Germline V gene lookup returns CDR1 SQVTM and CDR2 ANQGSEA. V was clipped by 5 bases and J by 2 bases; unmatched bases: 3. The CDR3 DNA reads as TGCAGCGTTCCAGACAGGGGGCCCTACAATGAGCAGTTCTTC. This sequence encodes CSVPDRGPYNEQFF.

As to this clone: The same CDR3 arises from other DNA sequences in this sample as well. The J gene is TRBJ2-6, the V gene TRBV27; D is unclear. The CDR3 has 13 amino acids. Per the germline V gene, CDR1 is MNHEY and CDR2 is SMNVEV (reference sequence). V dropped 0 bases and J dropped 3 bases, with 0 bases sitting between them. CDR3 in amino acids: CASSLSGANVLTF. CDR3 DNA: TGTGCCAGCAGTTTATCTGGGGCCAACGTCCTGACTTTC.

The V call is TRBV5-6, the J call TRBJ2-7, with 7 bases identical to TRBD2. Germline V gives CDR1 SGHDT, CDR2 YYEEEE. The CDR3 runs to 13 residues. The V gene end was trimmed by 4 bases and the J gene end by 7 bases; junction bases not matched to a gene: 8. The CDR3 nucleotides read TGTGCCAGCAGCAGCGGGACTTCGGGGGAGCAGTACTTC. This encodes CASSSGTSGEQYF.

The chain has TRBV5-1 and TRBJ2-3; 10 positions agree with TRBD2. V shed 4 bases, J shed 2 bases, and the junction held 7 bases outside the gene matches. Looked up from germline, CDR1 is SGHRS and CDR2 is YFSETQ. The CDR3 runs 16 residues. In DNA form, the CDR3 reads TGCGCCAGCAGCCCCGGCACTAGCGGGGTCACAGATACGCAGTATTTT. This encodes CASSPGTSGVTDTQYF.

The rearrangement links TRBV30 to TRBJ1-6, with D tentatively TRBD1 (5 bases). The ends were cut back, 5 bases at V and 7 bases at J, with 15 bases in the middle. CDR1 and CDR2 from the germline V gene are GTSNPN and SVGIG (reference sequence). The CDR3 spans 14 residues. For the CDR3, the DNA is TGTGCCTGGGGTTTGAGACAGCTAAATTCACCCCTCCACTTT. Its protein is CAWGLRQLNSPLHF.

The chain joins TRBV5-6 to TRBJ2-7; 8 bases line up with TRBD1. J lost 1 base, V lost 6 bases, and 9 bases had no gene match. The CDR3 loop spans 15 amino acids. CDR1 and CDR2 (germline): SGHDT, YYEEEE. The DNA of the CDR3 is TGTGCCAGCACAAGGCTGGGACAGGCATCCTACGAGCAGTACTTC. Protein product: CASTRLGQASYEQYF.

This chain connects TRBV29-1 to TRBJ1-2, with D tentatively TRBD1 (5 bases). This CDR3 contains 13 residues. Trimming took 1 base from V and 2 from J, leaving 8 bases between them. The V gene's germline CDR1 is SQVTM and CDR2 ANQGSEA. The CDR3 DNA follows: TGCAGCGTTGAAGGGGGGTGGAACTATGGCTACACCTTC. It translates to CSVEGGWNYGYTF.

This clone turned up a few times. The genes are TRBV6-5 and TRBJ1-1; no firm D call. Trimming stripped 10 bases from V and 4 bases from J, with 16 bases between. Germline values: CDR1 MNHEY, CDR2 SVGAGI. The CDR3 is 13 amino acids. The DNA for the CDR3 is TGTGCCATCTACACTGCCCCGGGCACTGAAGCTTTCTTT. Translation gives CAIYTAPGTEAFF.

This clone appeared a few times. The chain has TRBV29-1 and TRBJ2-1; perhaps D is TRBD1 or TRBD2 (6 bases each). The V end was cut by 8 bases, the J end by 6 bases, with 17 bases between. The CDR3 length is 13 residues. CDR1 is SQVTM and CDR2 is ANQGSEA in the germline V gene. CDR3 bases: TGCAGCCTTTACCCTACGGGGGCCAATGAGCAGTTCTTC. It codes for CSLYPTGANEQFF.

This clone was counted only a few times. This rearrangement joins TRBV7-9 to TRBJ2-2, with TRBD2 matching 7 bases. The CDR3 has 15 residues. V shed 2 bases and J 4 bases; nucleotides not matched to a gene: 4. The germline V gene encodes CDR1 SEHNR and CDR2 FQNEAQ (reference sequence). CDR3: CASSLSGVVTGELFF. CDR3 DNA: TGTGCCAGCAGCTTAAGCGGGGTTGTCACCGGGGAGCTGTTTTTT.

This chain joins TRBV27 and TRBJ1-5, with D unclear. CDR3 length: 14 residues. Germline loops: CDR1 MNHEY, CDR2 SMNVEV (reference sequence). Trimming took 2 bases from V and 3 from J, leaving 8 bases between them. The CDR3 coding sequence is TGTGCCAGCAGTTTAAATGGGTTCAATCAGCCCCAGCATTTT. As protein: CASSLNGFNQPQHF.

The chain uses TRBV6-5 and TRBJ2-2; D is perhaps TRBD1 or TRBD2 (6 bases each). Trimming left V 0 bases short and J 6 bases short, with 14 bases between. Germline lookup yields CDR1 MNHEY and CDR2 SVGAGI. The CDR3 has 16 residues. The CDR3 sequence is CASSYSGGRRAGELFF. CDR3 nucleotides: TGTGCCAGCAGTTACTCGGGGGGCCGAAGGGCCGGGGAGCTGTTTTTT.

This clone has a single count. The chain links TRBV27 to TRBJ1-4, with 8 bases matching TRBD1. V was clipped by 8 bases and J by 7 bases; unmatched bases: 3. Germline CDR1 is MNHEY and CDR2 is SMNVEV (reference sequence). The CDR3 spans 12 residues. The CDR3 sequence is CASRDRSEKLFF. CDR3 DNA: TGTGCCAGCCGGGACAGGAGTGAAAAACTGTTTTTT.

This clone was seen a handful of times. This chain connects TRBV5-1 to TRBJ1-5; the D gene is possibly TRBD1 (5 bases). Deletions cut 0 bases from V and 4 bases from J, with 11 bases between. The CDR3 length is 15 residues. The germline V gene encodes CDR1 SGHRS and CDR2 YFSETQ. The CDR3 DNA reads TGCGCCAGCAGCTTGGGGGGCTGGGGGAATCAGCCCCAGCATTTT. Translating it yields CASSLGGWGNQPQHF.

This clone was recorded a few times. The chain employs TRBV19 and TRBJ1-5; 7 bases map to TRBD1. There are 16 residues in the CDR3. With V trimmed by 3 bases and J by 0 bases, 5 bases remained unmatched. Looked up from germline, CDR1 is LNHDA and CDR2 is SQIVND (reference sequence). As DNA, the CDR3 is TGTGCCAGTAGTATGAACAGGGGCAATAGCAATCAGCCCCAGCATTTT. The encoded protein is CASSMNRGNSNQPQHF.

This chain joins TRBV25-1 and TRBJ2-7, with 8 bases fitting TRBD1. The CDR3 loop spans 18 amino acids. In germline, CDR1 is MGHDK, CDR2 SYGVNS. Unmatched junction bases numbered 19, after V lost 7 bases and J lost 2 bases. This CDR3 reads CASTPGTGPRLGAYEQYF. Here the CDR3 DNA reads TGTGCCAGCACCCCCGGGACAGGCCCTAGGCTGGGGGCCTACGAGCAGTACTTC.

This chain uses TRBV7-3 with TRBJ2-3; 11 nucleotides match TRBD2. CDR1 and CDR2 (germline): SGHTA, FQGTGA. V lost 3 bases to trimming and J lost 5 bases; unmatched junction nucleotides: 4. CDR3 length equals 15 residues. The CDR3 region has the DNA TGTGCCAGCAGCTTTAGCGGGGGGGCCGGAGATACGCAGTATTTT. Encoded protein: CASSFSGGAGDTQYF. Complete variable domain (other parts from reference TRBV7-3 and TRBJ2-3): GAGVSQTPSNKVTEKGKYVELRCDPISGHTALYWYRQSLGQGPEFLIYFQGTGAADDSGLPNDRFFAVRPEGSVSTLKIQRTERGDSAVYLCASSFSGGAGDTQYFGPGTRLTVL.

The chain is built from TRBV29-1 and TRBJ1-2; tentatively, D is TRBD1 (5 bases). The germline gives CDR1 SQVTM, CDR2 ANQGSEA. The CDR3 is 14 residues long. V was clipped by 2 bases and J by 7 bases, with 17 bases between them. CDR3 DNA sequence: TGCAGCGTTGAAACCTCCGGGACCGAATTTGGCTACACCTTC. Translating it yields CSVETSGTEFGYTF.